Presented here are 4 T cell receptor beta chains from one specimen sequenced in a study of blood T cell repertoires in COVID-19. Sequencing used immunoSEQ multiplex PCR; TCRdb keeps in-frame clones, though not all of them. The table has 300,000 to 350,000 clones, about 85% seen once. The sequenced sample was peripheral blood. The receptors stem from a man aged 18 to 35 with active or convalescent COVID-19.

The CDR3 sequence: CASSQERGRVDEQFF. For the CDR3, the DNA is TGCGCCAGCAGCCAAGAGCGGGGGCGAGTGGATGAGCAGTTCTTC. The V gene is TRBV4-3, the J gene TRBJ2-1; a weak D match, TRBD2 (7 bases). The germline V gene has CDR1 LGHNA and CDR2 YSLEER. Trimming left V 0 bases short and J 8 bases short, with 14 bases between. The CDR3 has 15 residues.

The chain employs TRBV28 and TRBJ1-5; 7 bases agree with TRBD1. The V segment lost 6 bases and the J segment 6 bases; nucleotides outside the gene matches: 11. Germline-derived CDR1 and CDR2 are MDHEN and SYDVKM. This CDR3 contains 15 residues. The CDR3 nucleotides are TGTGCCAGCAGGACAACAGGGGTTCTTAGTCAGCCCCAGCATTTT. Its protein product is CASRTTGVLSQPQHF.

This chain links TRBV6-2 or TRBV6-3 with TRBJ2-1; tentatively, D is TRBD1 (5 bases). Germline lookup yields CDR1 MNHEY and CDR2 SVGEGT. This CDR3 region has 12 residues. V lost 5 bases and J lost 10, with 12 bases in between. The CDR3 DNA sequence: TGTGCCAGCAGTACCCAGGGCGAGGAGCAGTTCTTC. Translation: CASSTQGEEQFF.

Only one count was recorded for this clone. The chain couples TRBV5-6 to TRBJ1-2; the D gene is possibly TRBD1 (6 bases). In germline, CDR1 is SGHDT, CDR2 YYEEEE. Deletions cut 4 bases from V and 1 base from J, with 14 bases between. This CDR3 contains 15 residues. The DNA for the CDR3 is TGTGCCAGCAGCCCCGGAGGACAGATTAACTATGGCTACACCTTC. Protein sequence: CASSPGGQINYGYTF.